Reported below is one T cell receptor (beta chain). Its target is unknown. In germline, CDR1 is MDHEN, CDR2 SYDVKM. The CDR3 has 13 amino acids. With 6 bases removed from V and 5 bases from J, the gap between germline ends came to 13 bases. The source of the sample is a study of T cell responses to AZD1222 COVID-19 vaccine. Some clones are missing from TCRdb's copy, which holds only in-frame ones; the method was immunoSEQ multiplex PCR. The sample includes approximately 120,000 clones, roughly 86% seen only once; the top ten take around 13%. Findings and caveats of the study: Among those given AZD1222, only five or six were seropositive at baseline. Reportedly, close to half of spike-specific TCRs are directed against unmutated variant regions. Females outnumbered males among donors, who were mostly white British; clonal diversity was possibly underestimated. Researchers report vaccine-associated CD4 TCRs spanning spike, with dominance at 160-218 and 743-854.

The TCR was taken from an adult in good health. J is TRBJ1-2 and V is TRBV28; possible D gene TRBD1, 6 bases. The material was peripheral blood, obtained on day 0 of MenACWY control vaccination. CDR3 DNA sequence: TGTGCCAGCAGGGACGGGGGCCCTTATGGCTACACCTTC. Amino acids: CASRDGGPYGYTF.